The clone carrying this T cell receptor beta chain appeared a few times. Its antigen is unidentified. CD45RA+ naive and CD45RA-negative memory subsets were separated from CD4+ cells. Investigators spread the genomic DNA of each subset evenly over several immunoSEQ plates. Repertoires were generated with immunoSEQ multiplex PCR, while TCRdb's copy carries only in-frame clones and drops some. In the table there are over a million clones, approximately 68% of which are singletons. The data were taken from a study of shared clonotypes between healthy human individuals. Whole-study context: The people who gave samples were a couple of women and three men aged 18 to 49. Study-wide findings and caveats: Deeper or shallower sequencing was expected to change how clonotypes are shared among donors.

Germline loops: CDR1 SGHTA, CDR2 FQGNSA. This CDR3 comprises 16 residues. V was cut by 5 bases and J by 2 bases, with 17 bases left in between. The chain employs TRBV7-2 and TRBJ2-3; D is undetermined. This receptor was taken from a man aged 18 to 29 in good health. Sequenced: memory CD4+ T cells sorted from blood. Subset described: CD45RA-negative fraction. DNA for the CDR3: TGTGCCAGCAGCCTTAGAGCCCTAGGTTCCACAGATACGCAGTATTTT. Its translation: CASSLRALGSTDTQYF.